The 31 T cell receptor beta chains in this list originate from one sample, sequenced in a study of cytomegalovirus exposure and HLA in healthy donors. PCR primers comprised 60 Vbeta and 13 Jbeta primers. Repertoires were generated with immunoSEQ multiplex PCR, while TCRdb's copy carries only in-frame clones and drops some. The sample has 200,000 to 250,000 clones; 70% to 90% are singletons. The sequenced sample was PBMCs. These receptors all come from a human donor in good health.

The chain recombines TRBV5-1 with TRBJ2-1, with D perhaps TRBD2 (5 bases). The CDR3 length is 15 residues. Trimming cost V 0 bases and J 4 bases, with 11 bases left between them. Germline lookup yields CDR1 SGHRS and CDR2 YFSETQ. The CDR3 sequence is CASSLVRAAYNEQFF. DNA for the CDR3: TGCGCCAGCAGCTTGGTGAGGGCAGCTTACAATGAGCAGTTCTTC.

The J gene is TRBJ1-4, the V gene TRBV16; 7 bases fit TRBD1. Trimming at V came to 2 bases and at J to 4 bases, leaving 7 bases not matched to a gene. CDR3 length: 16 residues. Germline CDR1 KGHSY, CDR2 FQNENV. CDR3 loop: CASSQLSGTDNEKLFF. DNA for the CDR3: TGTGCCAGCAGCCAACTTTCCGGGACAGATAATGAAAAACTGTTTTTT.

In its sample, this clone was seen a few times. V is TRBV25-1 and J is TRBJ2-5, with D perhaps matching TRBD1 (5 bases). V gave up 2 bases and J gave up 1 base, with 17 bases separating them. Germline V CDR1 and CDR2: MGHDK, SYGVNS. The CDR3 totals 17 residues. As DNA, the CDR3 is TGTGCCAGCAGTGAAAGGACACGGATGCAGTCCCAAGAGACCCAGTACTTC. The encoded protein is CASSERTRMQSQETQYF.

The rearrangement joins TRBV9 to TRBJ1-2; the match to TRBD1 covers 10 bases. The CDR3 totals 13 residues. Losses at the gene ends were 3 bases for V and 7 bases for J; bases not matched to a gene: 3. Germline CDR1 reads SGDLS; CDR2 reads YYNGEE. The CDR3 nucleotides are TGTGCCAGCAGCGCGACAGGGGGCTCTGGCTACACCTTC. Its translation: CASSATGGSGYTF.

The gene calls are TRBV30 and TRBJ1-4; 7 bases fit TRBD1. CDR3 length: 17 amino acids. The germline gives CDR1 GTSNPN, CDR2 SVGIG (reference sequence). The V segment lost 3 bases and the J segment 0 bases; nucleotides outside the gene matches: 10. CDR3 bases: TGTGCCTGGAGCAATCCCCGGGACAGCGCAACTAATGAAAAACTGTTTTTT. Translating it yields CAWSNPRDSATNEKLFF.

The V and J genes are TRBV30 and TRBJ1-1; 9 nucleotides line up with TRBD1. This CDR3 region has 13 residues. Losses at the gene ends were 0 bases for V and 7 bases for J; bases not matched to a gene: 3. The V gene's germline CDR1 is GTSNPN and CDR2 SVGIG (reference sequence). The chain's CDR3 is CAWSVDRGNEAFF. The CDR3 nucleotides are TGTGCCTGGAGTGTTGACAGGGGGAATGAAGCTTTCTTT.

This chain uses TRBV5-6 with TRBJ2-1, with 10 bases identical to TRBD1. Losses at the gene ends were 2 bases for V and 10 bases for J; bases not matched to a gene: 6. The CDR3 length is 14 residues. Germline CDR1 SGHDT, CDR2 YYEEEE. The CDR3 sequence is CASSFGDRGYEQFF. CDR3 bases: TGTGCCAGCAGCTTTGGGGACAGGGGTTACGAGCAGTTCTTC.

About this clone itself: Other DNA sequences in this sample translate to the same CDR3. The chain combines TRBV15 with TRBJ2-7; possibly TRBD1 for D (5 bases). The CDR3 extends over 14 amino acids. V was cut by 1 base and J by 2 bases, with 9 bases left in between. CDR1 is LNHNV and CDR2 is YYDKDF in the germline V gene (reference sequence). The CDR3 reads CATSRVATAYEQYF. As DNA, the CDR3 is TGTGCCACCAGCAGAGTCGCGACAGCCTACGAGCAGTACTTC.

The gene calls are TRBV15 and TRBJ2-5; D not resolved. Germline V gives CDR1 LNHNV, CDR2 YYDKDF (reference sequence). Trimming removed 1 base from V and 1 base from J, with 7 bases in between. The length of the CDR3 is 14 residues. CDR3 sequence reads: CATSRAASQETQYF. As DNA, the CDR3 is TGTGCCACCAGCAGAGCTGCTAGCCAAGAGACCCAGTACTTC.

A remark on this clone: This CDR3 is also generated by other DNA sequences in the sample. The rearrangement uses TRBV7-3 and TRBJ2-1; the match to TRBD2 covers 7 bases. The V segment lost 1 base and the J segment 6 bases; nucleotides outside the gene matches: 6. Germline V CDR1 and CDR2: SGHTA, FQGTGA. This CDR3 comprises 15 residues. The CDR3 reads CASSLIGSSGNEQFF. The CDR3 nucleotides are TGTGCCAGCAGCTTAATCGGTTCTAGCGGCAATGAGCAGTTCTTC.

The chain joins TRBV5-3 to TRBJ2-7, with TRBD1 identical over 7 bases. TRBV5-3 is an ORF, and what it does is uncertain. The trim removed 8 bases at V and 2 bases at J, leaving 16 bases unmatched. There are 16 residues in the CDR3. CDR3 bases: TGTGCCAGCCAGGTGGGTAGGGGGCGAGAGCCCTACGAGCAGTACTTC. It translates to CASQVGRGREPYEQYF.

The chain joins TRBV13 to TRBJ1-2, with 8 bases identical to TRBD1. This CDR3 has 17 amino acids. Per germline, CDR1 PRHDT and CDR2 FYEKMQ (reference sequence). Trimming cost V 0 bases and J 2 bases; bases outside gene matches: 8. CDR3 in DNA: TGTGCCAGCAGCTTAGGGTGGGACAGGAGACTCAACTATGGCTACACCTTC. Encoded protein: CASSLGWDRRLNYGYTF.

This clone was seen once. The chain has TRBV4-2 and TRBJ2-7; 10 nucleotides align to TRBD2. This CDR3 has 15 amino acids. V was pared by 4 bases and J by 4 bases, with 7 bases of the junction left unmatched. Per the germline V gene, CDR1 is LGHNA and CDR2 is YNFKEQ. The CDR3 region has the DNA TGTGCCAGCAGCCCGGGGACTAGCGCGACTTACGAGCAGTACTTC. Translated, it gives CASSPGTSATYEQYF.

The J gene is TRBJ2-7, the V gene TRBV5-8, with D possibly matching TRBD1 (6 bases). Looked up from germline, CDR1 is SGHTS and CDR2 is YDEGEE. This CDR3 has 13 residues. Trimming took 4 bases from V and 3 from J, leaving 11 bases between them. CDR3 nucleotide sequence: TGTGCCAGCAGCACGTACAGGGTCTACGAGCAGTACTTC. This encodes CASSTYRVYEQYF.

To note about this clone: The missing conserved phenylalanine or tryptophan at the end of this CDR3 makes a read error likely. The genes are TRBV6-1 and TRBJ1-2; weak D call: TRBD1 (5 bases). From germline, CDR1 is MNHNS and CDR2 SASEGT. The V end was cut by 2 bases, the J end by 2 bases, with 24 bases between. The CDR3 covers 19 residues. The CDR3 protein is CASSERFVLARQMNYGYTL. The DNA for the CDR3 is TGTGCCAGCAGTGAAAGGTTTGTATTGGCAAGACAGATGAACTATGGCTACACCCTC.

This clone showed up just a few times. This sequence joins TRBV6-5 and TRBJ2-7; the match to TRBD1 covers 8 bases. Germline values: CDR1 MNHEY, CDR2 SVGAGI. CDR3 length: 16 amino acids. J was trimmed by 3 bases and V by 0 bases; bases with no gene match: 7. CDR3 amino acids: CASSYSGRGPLYEQYF. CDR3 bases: TGTGCCAGCAGTTACTCAGGCAGGGGGCCACTCTACGAGCAGTACTTC.

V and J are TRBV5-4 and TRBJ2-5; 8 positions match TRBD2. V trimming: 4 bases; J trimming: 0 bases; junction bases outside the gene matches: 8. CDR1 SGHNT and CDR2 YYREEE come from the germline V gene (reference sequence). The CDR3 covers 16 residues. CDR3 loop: CASSARLAPNQETQYF. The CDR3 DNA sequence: TGTGCCAGCAGCGCCAGACTAGCGCCCAACCAAGAGACCCAGTACTTC.

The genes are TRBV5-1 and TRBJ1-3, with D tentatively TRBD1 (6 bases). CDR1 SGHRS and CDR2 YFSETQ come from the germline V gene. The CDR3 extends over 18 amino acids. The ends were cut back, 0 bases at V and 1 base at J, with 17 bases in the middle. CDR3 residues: CASSLVRGARFSGNTIYF. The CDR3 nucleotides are TGCGCCAGCAGCTTGGTCAGGGGCGCTAGGTTTTCTGGAAACACCATATATTTT.

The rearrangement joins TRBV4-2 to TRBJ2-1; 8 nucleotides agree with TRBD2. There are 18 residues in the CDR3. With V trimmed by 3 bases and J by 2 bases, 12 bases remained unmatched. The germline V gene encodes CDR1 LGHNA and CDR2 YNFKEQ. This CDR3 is CASSQYPPTSGTYNEQFF. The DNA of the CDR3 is TGTGCCAGCAGCCAGTACCCACCCACTAGCGGCACCTACAATGAGCAGTTCTTC.

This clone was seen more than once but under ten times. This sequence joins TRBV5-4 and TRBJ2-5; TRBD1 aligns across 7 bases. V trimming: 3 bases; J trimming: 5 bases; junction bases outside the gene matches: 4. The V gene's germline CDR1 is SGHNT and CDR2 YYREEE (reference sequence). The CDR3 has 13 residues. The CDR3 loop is CASSSTGEETQYF. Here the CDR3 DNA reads TGTGCCAGCAGCTCCACAGGGGAGGAGACCCAGTACTTC.

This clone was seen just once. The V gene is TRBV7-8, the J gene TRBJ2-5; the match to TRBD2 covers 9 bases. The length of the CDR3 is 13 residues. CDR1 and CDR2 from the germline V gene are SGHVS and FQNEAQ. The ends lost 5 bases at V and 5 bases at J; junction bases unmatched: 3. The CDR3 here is CASSPSGRETQYF. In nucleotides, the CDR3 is TGTGCCAGCAGCCCAAGCGGGAGGGAGACCCAGTACTTC. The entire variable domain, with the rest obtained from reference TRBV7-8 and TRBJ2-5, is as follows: GAGVSQSPRYKVAKRGQDVALRCDPISGHVSLFWYQQALGQGPEFLTYFQNEAQLDKSGLPSDRFFAERPEGSVSTLKIQRTQQEDSAVYLCASSPSGRETQYFGPGTRLLVL.

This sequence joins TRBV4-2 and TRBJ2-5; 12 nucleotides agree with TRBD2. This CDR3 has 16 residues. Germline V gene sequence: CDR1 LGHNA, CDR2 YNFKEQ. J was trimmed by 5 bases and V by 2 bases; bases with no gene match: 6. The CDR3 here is CASSQLAGGRGETQYF. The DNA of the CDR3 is TGTGCCAGCAGCCAACTAGCGGGAGGGCGGGGTGAGACCCAGTACTTC.

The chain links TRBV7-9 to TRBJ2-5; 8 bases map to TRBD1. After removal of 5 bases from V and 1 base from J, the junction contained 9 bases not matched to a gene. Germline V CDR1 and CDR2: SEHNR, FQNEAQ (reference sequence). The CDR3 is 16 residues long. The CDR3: CASSQLDRVSQETQYF. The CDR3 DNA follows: TGTGCCAGCAGCCAATTGGACAGGGTCTCCCAAGAGACCCAGTACTTC.

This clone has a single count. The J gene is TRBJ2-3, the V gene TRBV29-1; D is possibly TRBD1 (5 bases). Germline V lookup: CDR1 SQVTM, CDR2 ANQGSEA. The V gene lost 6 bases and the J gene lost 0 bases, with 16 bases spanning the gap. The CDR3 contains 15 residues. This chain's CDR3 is CSVNPRQPSTDTQYF. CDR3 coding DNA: TGCAGCGTCAACCCTAGACAGCCTAGCACAGATACGCAGTATTTT.

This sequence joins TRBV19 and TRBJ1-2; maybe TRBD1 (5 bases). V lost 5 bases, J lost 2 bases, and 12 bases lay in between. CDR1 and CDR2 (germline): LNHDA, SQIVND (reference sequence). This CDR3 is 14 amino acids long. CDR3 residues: CASSWGRGNYGYTF. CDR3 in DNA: TGTGCCAGTAGTTGGGGCCGGGGGAACTATGGCTACACCTTC.

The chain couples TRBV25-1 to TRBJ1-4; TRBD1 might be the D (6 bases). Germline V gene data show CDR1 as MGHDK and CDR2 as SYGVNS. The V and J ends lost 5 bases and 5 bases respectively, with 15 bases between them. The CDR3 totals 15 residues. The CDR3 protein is CASSPVGQLNEKLFF. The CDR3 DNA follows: TGTGCCAGCAGTCCCGTCGGACAGCTAAATGAAAAACTGTTTTTT.

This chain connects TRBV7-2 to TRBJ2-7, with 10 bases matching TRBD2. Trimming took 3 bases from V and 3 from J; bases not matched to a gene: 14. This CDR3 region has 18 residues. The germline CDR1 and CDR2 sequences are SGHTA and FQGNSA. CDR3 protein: CASSFGVGRTSGDYEQYF. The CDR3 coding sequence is TGTGCCAGCAGCTTTGGCGTCGGGCGGACTAGCGGAGACTACGAGCAGTACTTC.

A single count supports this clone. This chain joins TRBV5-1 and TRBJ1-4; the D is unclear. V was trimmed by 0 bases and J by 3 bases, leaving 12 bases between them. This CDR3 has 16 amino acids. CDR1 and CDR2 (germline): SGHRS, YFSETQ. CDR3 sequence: CASSLGSGSPNEKLFF. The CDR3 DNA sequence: TGCGCCAGCAGCTTGGGCTCGGGATCCCCTAATGAAAAACTGTTTTTT.

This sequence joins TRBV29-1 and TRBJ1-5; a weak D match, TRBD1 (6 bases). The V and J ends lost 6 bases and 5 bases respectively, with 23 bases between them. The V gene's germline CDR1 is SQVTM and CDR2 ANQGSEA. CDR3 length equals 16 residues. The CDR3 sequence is CSVGIRGITVHQPQHF. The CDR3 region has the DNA TGCAGCGTAGGGATCAGGGGAATAACGGTCCATCAGCCCCAGCATTTT. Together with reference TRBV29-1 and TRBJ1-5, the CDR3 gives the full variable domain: SAVISQKPSRDICQRGTSLTIQCQVDSQVTMMFWYRQQPGQSLTLIATANQGSEATYESGFVIDKFPISRPNLTFSTLTVSNMSPEDSSIYLCSVGIRGITVHQPQHFGDGTRLSIL.

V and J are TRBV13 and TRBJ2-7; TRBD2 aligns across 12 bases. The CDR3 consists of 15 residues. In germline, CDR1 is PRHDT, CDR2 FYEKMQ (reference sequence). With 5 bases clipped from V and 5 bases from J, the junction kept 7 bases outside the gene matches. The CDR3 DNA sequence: TGTGCCAGCAGCCCGACTAGCGGGAGTGAGGACGAGCAGTACTTC. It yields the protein CASSPTSGSEDEQYF.

CDR3 region: CASSSRKEVMADTQYF. The CDR3, as DNA: TGTGCCAGCAGTTCCCGGAAGGAGGTAATGGCAGATACGCAGTATTTT. The chain is built from TRBV6-5 and TRBJ2-3; tentative D call: TRBD2 (5 bases). The V and J ends lost 4 bases and 4 bases respectively, with 18 bases between them. Germline V gives CDR1 MNHEY, CDR2 SVGAGI. This CDR3 has 16 residues.